The rows below give T cell receptor beta chains drawn from one sample of a study of blood T cell repertoires in COVID-19. Profiling relied on immunoSEQ multiplex PCR, and the TCRdb table lists in-frame clones only, not all of them. Of about 350,000 clones listed, around nine tenths are singletons. Sequencing was carried out using PBMCs or T cells enriched from blood (not recorded which). Receptors were obtained from a woman aged 30 to 39 who had been exposed to COVID-19. Each CDR3 is given without its conserved first and last residue. Each record gives: V gene, J gene, CDR3 protein.

>TRBV3-1/TRBV3-2|TRBJ2-3
ASSQVSVSDTQY
>TRBV7-9|TRBJ1-2
ASSPRSDYGYT
>TRBV5-1|TRBJ2-1
ASTLDSFYSSYNEQF
>TRBV2|TRBJ2-5
ASSESRGTGGSGTQY
>TRBV7-9|TRBJ2-7
ASSPYNQSGFLGYEQY
>TRBV28|TRBJ2-4
ASSFQGGQEAKNIQY
>TRBV7-6|TRBJ2-2
ASSLEAGEHGELF
>TRBV6-5|TRBJ2-7
ASSYSLSRNPYEQY
>TRBV2|TRBJ1-3
ASRTGTFDGNTIY
>TRBV7-9|TRBJ1-1
ASSLGIGSGDTEAF
>TRBV27|TRBJ2-1
ASSPWAGPNEQF
>TRBV7-3|TRBJ2-2
ASSLPPNTGELF
>TRBV10-1|TRBJ2-7
ASSESAGGNYEQY
>TRBV15|TRBJ2-3
ATSYSDTQY
>TRBV5-1|TRBJ2-2
ASSPGGSNTGELF
>TRBV5-5|TRBJ2-5
ASSLGTGGRALGTQY
>TRBV7-9|TRBJ2-3
ASSRKNREDTQY
>TRBV7-8|TRBJ2-1
ASNVEQGYNEQF
>TRBV6-6|TRBJ2-7
ASSNPNRAKHYEQY
>TRBV9|TRBJ2-3
ASSVGQGPTDTQY
>TRBV19|TRBJ1-1
ASSIIPGTEAF
>TRBV5-1|TRBJ2-7
ASIDSAYEQY